The source of this TCR beta chain is a study of Graves' ophthalmopathy and Graves' hyperthyroidism. This CDR3 is 14 amino acids long. Germline assignment: CDR1 SGHVS and CDR2 FNYEAQ. With 6 bases clipped from V and 3 bases from J, the junction kept 4 bases outside the gene matches. Concerning this clonotype: What it binds is not known.

Amplification of TCR beta CDR3 regions used RNA transcripts. Scientists carried out first-round RT-PCR using HTBI primers and then a second-round multiplex PCR. TCRdb re-analysed the multiplex PCR reads in MiXCR, keeping a single row per CDR3 protein. The sample records some 240,000 distinct CDR3 sequences, around 50% being singletons. Study-wide results and limits: In predicting ophthalmopathy progression, the model reached over 55% sensitivity and 72.22% specificity.

The J gene is TRBJ2-2, the V gene TRBV7-6, with TRBD1 identical over 7 bases. The TCR originated in an adult man with Graves' ophthalmopathy. The material sequenced was peripheral blood. The CDR3 DNA reads as TGTGCCAGCAGGGCTACAGGGGACACCGGGGAGCTGTTTTTT. It translates to CASRATGDTGELFF. Full variable domain (outside the CDR3, taken from reference TRBV7-6 and TRBJ2-2): GAGVSQSPRYKVTKRGQDVALRCDPISGHVSLYWYRQALGQGPEFLTYFNYEAQQDKSGLPNDRFSAERPEGSISTLTIQRTEQRDSAMYRCASRATGDTGELFFGEGSRLTVL.